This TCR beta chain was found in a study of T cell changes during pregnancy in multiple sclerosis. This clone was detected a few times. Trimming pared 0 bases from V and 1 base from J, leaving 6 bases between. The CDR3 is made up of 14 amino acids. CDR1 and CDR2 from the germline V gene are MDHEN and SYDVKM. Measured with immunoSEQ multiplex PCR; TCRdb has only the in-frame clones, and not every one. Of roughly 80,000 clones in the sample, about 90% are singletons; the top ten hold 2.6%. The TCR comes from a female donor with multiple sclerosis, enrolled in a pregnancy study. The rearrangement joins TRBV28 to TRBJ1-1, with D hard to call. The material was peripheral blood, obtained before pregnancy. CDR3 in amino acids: CASSLWAPNTEAFF. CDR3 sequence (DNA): TGTGCCAGCAGTTTATGGGCACCGAACACTGAAGCTTTCTTT.